This T cell receptor beta chain was documented in a study of T cell responses to AZD1222 COVID-19 vaccine. The CDR3 sequence is 14 residues long. CDR1 and CDR2 from the germline V gene are SGHAT and FQNNGV. V lost 5 bases, J lost 0 bases, and 8 bases lay in between. Points from the study as a whole: Of the AZD1222 recipients, only five to seven were seropositive at baseline. Dominant CD4 TCR responses targeted spike regions 160-218 and 743-854.

Clones were read by immunoSEQ multiplex PCR, and TCRdb kept only the in-frame ones, dropping some. The data show about 83,000 clones, approximately 90% seen once. Comments on this clone: Its target is unknown.

V and J are TRBV11-2 and TRBJ1-5; no definite D call. This TCR derives from an adult who received the AZD1222 COVID-19 vaccine. Sample: peripheral blood, taken 28 days after the second AZD1222 dose. DNA of the CDR3: TGTGCCAGCAGCGACGGAGATAGCAATCAGCCCCAGCATTTT. Translation: CASSDGDSNQPQHF. Full variable domain (outside the CDR3, taken from reference TRBV11-2 and TRBJ1-5): EAGVAQSPRYKIIEKRQSVAFWCNPISGHATLYWYQQILGQGPKLLIQFQNNGVVDDSQLPKDRFSAERLKGVDSTLKIQPAKLEDSAVYLCASSDGDSNQPQHFGDGTRLSIL.